Below are 18 T cell receptor beta chains sequenced from a single sample in a study of T-cell memory formation after mild COVID-19. TCRdb reanalysed the 5' RACE reads using MiXCR and keeps one entry per CDR3 protein. The sample carries 170,000 or so distinct CDR3 sequences, 20% to 25% recorded once. Sequencing input: PBMCs or a T cell subset sorted from them (not recorded which). The receptors derive from an adult woman who had mild COVID-19 (a few samples of this study predate the infection). Cell type and time point are not known.

CDR3 in DNA: TGTGCCAGCAGTGAAGCTAGGGGACAGGGGTACACCGGGGAGCTGTTTTTT. Protein: CASSEARGQGYTGELFF. This chain uses TRBV2 with TRBJ2-2; 10 nucleotides match TRBD1. The germline gives CDR1 SNHLY, CDR2 FYNNEI. This CDR3 is 17 amino acids long. After removal of 0 bases from V and 3 bases from J, the junction contained 4 bases not matched to a gene.

There are a few counts of this clonotype. This chain joins TRBV7-9 and TRBJ1-1; no definite D call. V was cut by 0 bases and J by 10 bases, with 12 bases left in between. The CDR3 is 13 residues long. Germline assignment: CDR1 SEHNR and CDR2 FQNEAQ (reference sequence). The CDR3 protein is CASSLATGVGAFF. DNA for the CDR3: TGTGCCAGCAGCTTAGCAACTGGGGTTGGAGCTTTCTTT.

This clonotype was counted only a few times. The chain carries TRBV6-2 or TRBV6-3 and TRBJ2-7; a possible D gene is TRBD2 (6 bases). V lost 5 bases and J lost 1, with 12 bases in between. Per germline, CDR1 MNHEY and CDR2 SVGEGT. The CDR3 loop spans 14 amino acids. CDR3 sequence: CASSTSGESYEQYF. The CDR3 DNA is TGTGCCAGCAGTACCTCGGGGGAGTCCTACGAGCAGTACTTC.

A few counts support this clonotype. The chain is built from TRBV4-1 and TRBJ2-7; D is unclear. Germline V lookup: CDR1 MGHRA, CDR2 YSYEKL. This CDR3 region has 14 residues. V lost 0 bases, J lost 4 bases, and 10 bases lay in between. The CDR3 DNA sequence: TGCGCCAGCAGCCAAGAGGTACAGCTTTACGAGCAGTACTTC. Translated, it gives CASSQEVQLYEQYF.

This clonotype was observed a handful of times. The V call is TRBV3-1, the J call TRBJ2-3, with D hard to call. The CDR3 is 13 amino acids. Germline V gene lookup returns CDR1 LGHDT and CDR2 YNNKEL (reference sequence). V lost 3 bases and J 2 bases, leaving 6 bases between the germline ends. The CDR3 DNA is TGTGCCAGCAGCCAGCCCTACACAGATACGCAGTATTTT. It specifies CASSQPYTDTQYF.

This clonotype was recorded a few times. The chain is built from TRBV4-2 and TRBJ2-7; TRBD1 agrees at 9 bases. This CDR3 is 16 amino acids long. Germline V CDR1 and CDR2: LGHNA, YNFKEQ. Trimming took 0 bases from V and 2 from J; bases not matched to a gene: 5. CDR3 loop: CASSQDRGQGPYEQYF. DNA of the CDR3: TGTGCCAGCAGCCAAGATCGGGGACAGGGACCCTACGAGCAGTACTTC.

The rearrangement uses TRBV20-1 and TRBJ1-5, with D perhaps TRBD1 (5 bases). CDR1 is DFQATT, CDR2 SNEGSKA, per germline (reference sequence). The length of the CDR3 is 16 residues. Trimming pared 6 bases from V and 7 bases from J, leaving 25 bases between. The CDR3, as DNA: TGCAGTGCCCTCAGGGAGGATCCCTCCCTCGGGCAGCCCCAGCATTTT. Its translation: CSALREDPSLGQPQHF.

This sequence joins TRBV6-5 and TRBJ2-1; D remains unclear. The length of the CDR3 is 14 residues. CDR1 and CDR2 from the germline V gene are MNHEY and SVGAGI. Trimming pared 0 bases from V and 4 bases from J, leaving 7 bases between. CDR3: CASSYSLGYNEQFF. In DNA, the CDR3 is TGTGCCAGCAGTTACTCGCTAGGATACAATGAGCAGTTCTTC.

This clonotype occurred a few times. The chain has TRBV12-3 or TRBV12-4 and TRBJ1-5, with D unclear. The length of the CDR3 is 17 residues. V was clipped by 5 bases and J by 0 bases, with 17 bases between them. This CDR3 is CASSTLARPNSNQPQHF. DNA for the CDR3: TGTGCCAGCAGTACATTGGCCCGTCCTAATAGCAATCAGCCCCAGCATTTT.

This clonotype occurred many times. As DNA, the CDR3 is TGTGCCAGCAGCTTATTCCCCATCTTCGGGAGCACAGATACGCAGTATTTT. This encodes CASSLFPIFGSTDTQYF. The chain employs TRBV7-6 and TRBJ2-3; D not certain. Germline assignment: CDR1 SGHVS and CDR2 FNYEAQ. The germline V and J ends were trimmed by 2 bases and 0 bases, with 15 bases remaining between them. This CDR3 has 17 amino acids.

This chain joins TRBV29-1 and TRBJ2-1; 9 nucleotides match TRBD1. Trimming at V came to 0 bases and at J to 1 base, leaving 4 bases not matched to a gene. Germline lookup yields CDR1 SQVTM and CDR2 ANQGSEA. The CDR3 is 16 amino acids. This chain's CDR3 is CSVEDPGQGSYNEQFF. The CDR3 nucleotides are TGCAGCGTTGAAGATCCGGGACAGGGTTCCTACAATGAGCAGTTCTTC.

The rearrangement joins TRBV3-1 to TRBJ2-5, with unresolved D. Germline values: CDR1 LGHDT, CDR2 YNNKEL (reference sequence). This CDR3 has 14 residues. V dropped 0 bases and J dropped 1 base, with 6 bases sitting between them. In DNA, the CDR3 is TGTGCCAGCAGCCAAGAAAACAGCCAAGAGACCCAGTACTTC. This encodes CASSQENSQETQYF.

V gene TRBV4-1 combines with J gene TRBJ1-1; D remains ambiguous. Trimming took off 2 bases at V and 0 bases at J, with 10 bases between the two ends. CDR1 is MGHRA and CDR2 is YSYEKL in the germline V gene. The CDR3 is 15 residues long. In nucleotides, the CDR3 is TGCGCCAGCAGCCAATCGGGCATGGTGAACACTGAAGCTTTCTTT. Residues: CASSQSGMVNTEAFF.

This chain connects TRBV7-9 to TRBJ2-3, with 8 nucleotides matching TRBD2. CDR1 is SEHNR and CDR2 is FQNEAQ in the germline V gene (reference sequence). The CDR3 consists of 15 residues. V shed 3 bases, J shed 6 bases, and the junction held 8 bases outside the gene matches. The CDR3 DNA is TGTGCCAGCAGCTTGGGACTAGGTGGAGCGGATACGCAGTATTTT. Translation: CASSLGLGGADTQYF.

For the CDR3, the DNA is TGTGCCAGCAGCCCGACTAGCGGGACTACAGACAATGAGCAGTTCTTC. The encoded protein is CASSPTSGTTDNEQFF. V is TRBV11-2 and J is TRBJ2-1; 11 positions agree with TRBD2. After removal of 5 bases from V and 5 bases from J, the junction contained 8 bases not matched to a gene. Germline values: CDR1 SGHAT, CDR2 FQNNGV. This CDR3 contains 16 residues.

This chain connects TRBV18 to TRBJ2-2; weak D call: TRBD2 (5 bases). The V and J ends lost 4 bases and 10 bases respectively, with 10 bases between them. The germline gives CDR1 KGHSH, CDR2 LQKENI. The CDR3 is 12 residues long. CDR3 DNA sequence: TGTGCCAGCTCACTCGGGAATCCGGAGCTGTTTTTT. Translating gives CASSLGNPELFF.

The chain employs TRBV24-1 and TRBJ2-3; D is tentatively TRBD1 or TRBD2 (6 bases each). Trimming pared 2 bases from V and 8 bases from J, leaving 16 bases between. CDR3 size: 15 residues. The germline CDR1 and CDR2 sequences are KGHDR and SFDVKD. CDR3 protein: CATSDSTSWGRTQYF. DNA of the CDR3: TGTGCCACCAGTGATTCCACTAGCTGGGGGCGTACGCAGTATTTT.

This clonotype was counted between two and nine times. The chain links TRBV5-6 to TRBJ1-6; tentatively, D is TRBD1 (5 bases). V was shortened by 4 bases and J by 7 bases, with 12 bases between the two germline ends. Germline V gives CDR1 SGHDT, CDR2 YYEEEE. CDR3 length equals 14 residues. CDR3 coding DNA: TGTGCCAGCAGCATCTCGGGACGCAATTCACCCCTCCACTTT. This codes for CASSISGRNSPLHF.